This T cell receptor beta chain was profiled in a study of Tregs in tolerant kidney transplant recipients. Germline CDR1 and CDR2: LGHNA and YSLEER. The CDR3 loop spans 15 amino acids. J was trimmed by 4 bases and V by 0 bases; bases with no gene match: 3. The protocol was immunoSEQ multiplex PCR, while the TCRdb copy is restricted to in-frame clones and leaves out a portion. Among approximately 60,000 clones listed, 87% were seen once. Recipients received nonmyeloablative bone marrow transplants from related graft donors, with transient mixed chimerism. The receptor comes from a human patient who received a combined kidney and bone marrow transplant. Some T cells may be provided by the graft donor. The genes are TRBV4-3 and TRBJ2-7; TRBD1 aligns across 10 bases. The sample consisted of CD4+ T cells from blood (PBMCs), taken 6 months after the transplant. Here the CDR3 reads CASSQDDRGLYEQYF. The CDR3 DNA follows: TGCGCCAGCAGCCAAGACGACAGGGGGCTTTACGAGCAGTACTTC.